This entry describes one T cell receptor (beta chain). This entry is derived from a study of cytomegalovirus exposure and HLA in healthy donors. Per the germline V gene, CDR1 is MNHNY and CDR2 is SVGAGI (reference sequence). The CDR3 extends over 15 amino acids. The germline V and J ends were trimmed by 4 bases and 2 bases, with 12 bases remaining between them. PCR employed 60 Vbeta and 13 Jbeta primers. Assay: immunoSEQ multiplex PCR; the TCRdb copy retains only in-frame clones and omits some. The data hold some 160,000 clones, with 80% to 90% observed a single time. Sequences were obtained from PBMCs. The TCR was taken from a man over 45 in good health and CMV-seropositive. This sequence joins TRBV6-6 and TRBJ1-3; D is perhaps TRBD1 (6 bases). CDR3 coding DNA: TGTGCCAGCAGTTTTATACAGGGTACTGGAAACACCATATATTTT. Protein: CASSFIQGTGNTIYF.